These 6 T cell receptor beta chains were all obtained from the same sample, sequenced in a study of blood T cells in healthy people across ages. The second PCR ran about 6 to 12 cycles with a sample-barcoded 5' primer and J-beta primers. MiXCR, run by TCRdb on the 5' RACE reads, gives a single entry per CDR3 protein. The sample includes about 640,000 distinct CDR3 sequences, around 41% of them seen just once. The sample consisted of blood. The receptors shown here come from an older man in good health.

This clonotype has more than one count but fewer than ten. V gene TRBV10-3 combines with J gene TRBJ2-3; TRBD1 matches 8 bases. The junction had 6 bases not matched to a gene; V was cut back by 2 bases and J by 2 bases. Germline CDR1 reads ENHRY; CDR2 reads SYGVKD. CDR3 length: 16 residues. CDR3 protein: CAISERSGGPTDTQYF. CDR3 nucleotide sequence: TGTGCCATCAGTGAGAGATCAGGGGGCCCCACAGATACGCAGTATTTT.

The sample holds a few counts of this clonotype. This chain links TRBV6-5 with TRBJ2-2, with 8 bases that match TRBD2. CDR1 and CDR2 from the germline V gene are MNHEY and SVGAGI. Losses at the gene ends were 4 bases for V and 5 bases for J; bases not matched to a gene: 15. The CDR3 has 18 amino acids. The CDR3 DNA reads as TGTGCCAGCAGTTTCCCTCCCGGAGCGGGAGTAAATACCGGGGAGCTGTTTTTT. It yields the protein CASSFPPGAGVNTGELFF.

This chain joins TRBV12-5 and TRBJ2-1; perhaps TRBD1 as D (6 bases). The DNA matches TRBJ2-7 better at its end, which makes the J call doubtful. Germline CDR1 LGHNT, CDR2 FRNRAP. The CDR3 loop spans 15 amino acids. CDR3 sequence (DNA): TGTGCTAGTGGTTGGTGGGGGCGCGGTCGGAATGAGCAGTACTTC. This codes for CASGWWGRGRNEQYF.

The rearrangement uses TRBV3-1 and TRBJ2-1; the D is unclear. This CDR3 has 17 residues. Germline V lookup: CDR1 LGHDT, CDR2 YNNKEL (reference sequence). Between the trimmed V and J ends, which lost 1 base and 0 bases, there was a span of 13 bases. The CDR3 here is CASSQVAVQSSYNEQFF. The CDR3 DNA reads TGTGCCAGCAGCCAAGTGGCGGTCCAGAGCTCCTACAATGAGCAGTTCTTC.

There are a few counts of this clonotype. The rearrangement links TRBV7-9 to TRBJ2-1, with D unresolved. This CDR3 comprises 14 residues. V was trimmed by 3 bases and J by 5 bases, leaving 11 bases between them. The germline V gene has CDR1 SEHNR and CDR2 FQNEAQ (reference sequence). The CDR3 DNA reads as TGTGCCAGCAGCTTTTCCTACTCGAACAATGAGCAGTTCTTC. It translates to CASSFSYSNNEQFF.

The chain combines TRBV6-5 with TRBJ2-7; 10 bases match TRBD1. The CDR3 loop spans 14 amino acids. V lost 10 bases and J lost 1; bases outside the gene matches: 7. Germline-derived CDR1 and CDR2 are MNHEY and SVGAGI. The DNA for the CDR3 is TGTGCCACCAGAGTGGGACAGGGGTCCTACGAGCAGTACTTC. Residues: CATRVGQGSYEQYF.